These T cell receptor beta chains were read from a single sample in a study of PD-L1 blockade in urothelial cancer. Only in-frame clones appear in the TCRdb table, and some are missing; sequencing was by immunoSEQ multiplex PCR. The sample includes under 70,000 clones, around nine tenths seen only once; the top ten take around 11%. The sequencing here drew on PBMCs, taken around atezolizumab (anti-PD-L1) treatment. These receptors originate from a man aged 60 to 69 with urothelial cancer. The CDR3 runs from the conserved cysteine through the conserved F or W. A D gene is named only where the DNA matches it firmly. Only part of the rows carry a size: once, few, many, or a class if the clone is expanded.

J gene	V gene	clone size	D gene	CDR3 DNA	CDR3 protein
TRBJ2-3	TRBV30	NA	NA	TGTGCCTCCCTCCCCGGGTCGGAGAATACGCAGTATTTT	CASLPGSENTQYF
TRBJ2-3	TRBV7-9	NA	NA	TGTGCCAGCAGCTATAGCGGACTCACAGATACGCAGTATTTT	CASSYSGLTDTQYF
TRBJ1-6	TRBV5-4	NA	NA	TGTGCCAGCAGCTTGGACGCCCGTCGAGGTAATTCACCCCTCCACTTT	CASSLDARRGNSPLHF
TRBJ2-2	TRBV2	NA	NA	TGTGCCAGCAGGGTCTCTCGGGGCACCGGGGAGCTGTTTTTT	CASRVSRGTGELFF
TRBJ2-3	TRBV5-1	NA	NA	TGCGCCAGCAGCTTCCAGAGGGATACGCAGTATTTT	CASSFQRDTQYF
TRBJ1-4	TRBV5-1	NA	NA	TGCGCCAGCAGCTTGTCAGTTTTTGCAACTAATGAAAAACTGTTTTTT	CASSLSVFATNEKLFF
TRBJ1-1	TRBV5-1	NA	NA	TGCGCCAGCAGCCCGAGGTCCAGTCCAATGAACACTGAAGCTTTCTTT	CASSPRSSPMNTEAFF
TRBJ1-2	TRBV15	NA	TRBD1	TGTGCCACCAGCATCCGACAGGGTAACTATGGCTACACCTTC	CATSIRQGNYGYTF
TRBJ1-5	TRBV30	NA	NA	TGTGCCTGGAGTGAAGGCCGGGATCAGCCCCAGCATTTT	CAWSEGRDQPQHF
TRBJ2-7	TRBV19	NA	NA	TGTGCCAGTAGTATTAAATGGGGAGCGCGGCAGTACTTC	CASSIKWGARQYF
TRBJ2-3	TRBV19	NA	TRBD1	TGTGCCAGTACCGACCGAGGGGGCGGATGGGATACGCAGTATTTT	CASTDRGGGWDTQYF
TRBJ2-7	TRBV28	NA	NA	TGTGCCAGCAGTTTAAGGGGAGAGCAGTACTTC	CASSLRGEQYF
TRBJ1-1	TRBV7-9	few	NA	TGTGCCAGCAGCACAACGATGAACACTGAAGCTTTCTTT	CASSTTMNTEAFF
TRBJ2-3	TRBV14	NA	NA	TGTGCCAGCAGCCAAACCGGCGGAGGATCCACAGATACGCAGTATTTT	CASSQTGGGSTDTQYF
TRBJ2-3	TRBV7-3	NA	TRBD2	TGTGCCAGCAGCAAACTAGCGGGAGCCCCAGATACGCAGTATTTT	CASSKLAGAPDTQYF
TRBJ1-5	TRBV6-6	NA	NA	TGTGCCAGCAGTTACTCGCGGACAGACCGCAATCAGCCCCAGCATTTT	CASSYSRTDRNQPQHF
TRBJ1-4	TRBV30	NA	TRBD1	TGTGCCTGGAGTGCTGGACAGGGTAACGAAAAACTGTTTTTT	CAWSAGQGNEKLFF
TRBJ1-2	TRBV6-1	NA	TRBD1	TGTGCCAGCAACCCGACAGGGGCCTATGGCTACACCTTC	CASNPTGAYGYTF
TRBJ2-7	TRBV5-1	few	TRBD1	TGCGCCAGCAGCAACGGACAGGGATCGTACGAGCAGTACTTC	CASSNGQGSYEQYF
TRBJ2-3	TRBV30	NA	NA	TGTGCCTGGAGTGTATGGGTTAGCGGCTTCACAGATACGCAGTATTTT	CAWSVWVSGFTDTQYF
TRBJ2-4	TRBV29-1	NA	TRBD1	TGCAGCGTGGCTCGGACAGGACTTTCCAAAAACATTCAGTACTTC	CSVARTGLSKNIQYF
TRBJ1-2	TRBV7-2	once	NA	TGTGCCAGCAGCTTAGAGGCAGGGTCAGTCGGCTATGGCTACACCTTC	CASSLEAGSVGYGYTF
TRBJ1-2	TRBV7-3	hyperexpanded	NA	TGTGCCAGCAGCTTATCGCTCAGGGGCGCTAACTATGGCTACACCTTC	CASSLSLRGANYGYTF
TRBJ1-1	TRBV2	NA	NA	TGTGCCAGCAGTGAATTGACGGGGGGTGAAGCTTTCTTT	CASSELTGGEAFF
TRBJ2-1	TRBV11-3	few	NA	TGTGCCAGCAGCTCCCGCTCCTACAATGAGCAGTTCTTC	CASSSRSYNEQFF
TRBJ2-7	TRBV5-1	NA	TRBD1	TGCGCCAGCAGCAGCAGGACAGGGGGGTACGAGCAGTACTTC	CASSSRTGGYEQYF
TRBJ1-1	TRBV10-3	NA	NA	TGTGCCATCAGTGAGAGCAGGGCGACGTCGTACACTGAAGCTTTCTTT	CAISESRATSYTEAFF
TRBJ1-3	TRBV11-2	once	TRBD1	TGTGCCAGCAGCTTAGGATATAGGGGGCTTTCTGGAAACACCATATATTTT	CASSLGYRGLSGNTIYF
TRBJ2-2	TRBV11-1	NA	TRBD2	TGTGCCAGCAGCTCCCGGACTAGCGGGGATACACGGGAGCTGTTTTTT	CASSSRTSGDTRELFF
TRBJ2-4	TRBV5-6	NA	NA	TGTGCCAGCAGCTTGAGGGGACTGGCCAAAAACATTCAGTACTTC	CASSLRGLAKNIQYF
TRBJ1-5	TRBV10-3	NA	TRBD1	TGTGCCATCAGTGGGGGACAGGGAATGGGTCAGCCCCAGCATTTT	CAISGGQGMGQPQHF
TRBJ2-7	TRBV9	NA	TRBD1	TGTGCCAGCAGCGCGACCACCCCGACAGGGGGCTTCCCGGACGAGCAGTACTTC	CASSATTPTGGFPDEQYF
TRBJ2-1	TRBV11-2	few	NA	TGTGCCAGCAGCTTAGCTCGGTCAAGTAATGAGCAGTTCTTC	CASSLARSSNEQFF
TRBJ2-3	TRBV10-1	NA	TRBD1	TGCGCCAGCAGTGACGGGACAGGGAGGTCAGATACGCAGTATTTT	CASSDGTGRSDTQYF
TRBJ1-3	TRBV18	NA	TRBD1	TGTGCCAGCTCACCACCGGCGACAGGGCCTGGAAACACCATATATTTT	CASSPPATGPGNTIYF
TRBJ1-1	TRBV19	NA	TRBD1	TGTGCCAGTAGTAACCGGACAGGGAACACTGAAGCTTTCTTT	CASSNRTGNTEAFF
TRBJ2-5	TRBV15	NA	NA	TGTGCCACCAGCAGAGATCAGGGTCAAGAGACCCAGTACTTC	CATSRDQGQETQYF
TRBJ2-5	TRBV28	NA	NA	TGTGCCAGCAGTTTTGAACAGGGCGGGAGAAACACCCAGTACTTC	CASSFEQGGRNTQYF
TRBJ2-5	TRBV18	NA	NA	TGTGCCAGCTCTATGTACCAAGAGACCCAGTACTTC	CASSMYQETQYF
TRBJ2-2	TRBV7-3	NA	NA	TGTGCCAGCAGCAAAAAAAGCGCCCCTCCCACCGGGGAGCTGTTTTTT	CASSKKSAPPTGELFF
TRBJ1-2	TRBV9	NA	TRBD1	TGTGCCAGCAGCGTAGGCCTGACAGGGGGAACTACTAACTATGGCTACACCTTC	CASSVGLTGGTTNYGYTF
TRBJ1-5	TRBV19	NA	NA	TGTGCCAGTAACAGACTGAGCGGGAGCAATCAGCCCCAGCATTTT	CASNRLSGSNQPQHF
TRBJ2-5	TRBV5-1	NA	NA	TGCGCCAGCAGCACTGAAGAGACCCAGTACTTC	CASSTEETQYF
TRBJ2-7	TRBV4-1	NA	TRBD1	TGCGCCAGCAGTCTTACCGACAGGGGAGCCTACGAGCAGTACTTC	CASSLTDRGAYEQYF
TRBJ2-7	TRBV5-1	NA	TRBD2	TGCGCCAGCAGCTTGGCGGCTAGCGGGGCATACGAGCAGTACTTC	CASSLAASGAYEQYF
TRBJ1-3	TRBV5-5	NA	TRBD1	TGTGCCAGCAGCCACGGGACAGGGGAGAGGAACACCATATATTTT	CASSHGTGERNTIYF
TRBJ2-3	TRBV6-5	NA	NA	TGTGCCAGCAGTTACTCGGGGAGAGACACAGATACGCAGTATTTT	CASSYSGRDTDTQYF
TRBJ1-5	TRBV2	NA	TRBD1	TGTGCCAGCAGGGCGGGGACAGTCGAGCATCAGCCCCAGCATTTT	CASRAGTVEHQPQHF
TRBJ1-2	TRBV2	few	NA	TGTGCCAGCAGTCCGTTTTATGGCTACACCTTC	CASSPFYGYTF
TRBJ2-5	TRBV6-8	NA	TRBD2	TGTGCCAGCAGTTACTCGAGGGGGACTAGCGCAAAAGAGACCCAGTACTTC	CASSYSRGTSAKETQYF
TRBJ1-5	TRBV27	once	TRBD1	TGTGCCAGCAGCACCGGGACAGGGGTGCAGTGGAATCAGCCCCAGCATTTT	CASSTGTGVQWNQPQHF
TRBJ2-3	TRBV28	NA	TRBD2	TGTGCCAGCGGTCGGGCGGGAGTTACAGATACGCAGTATTTT	CASGRAGVTDTQYF
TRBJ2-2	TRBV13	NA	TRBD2	TGTGCCAGCAGCTTATGGCGGGAGATAGGAGGGGAGCTGTTTTTT	CASSLWREIGGELFF
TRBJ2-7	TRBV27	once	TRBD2	TGTGCCAGCAGTTTACTAGCGGGAGTTTCCGAGCAGTACTTC	CASSLLAGVSEQYF
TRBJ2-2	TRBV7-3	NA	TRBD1	TGTGCCAGCAGCCTCATGGCACAGGGGGCGGCGAACACCGGGGAGCTGTTTTTT	CASSLMAQGAANTGELFF
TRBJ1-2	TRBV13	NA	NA	TGTGCCAGCAGCTTAGAAAAGGGGCGAGTTGGCTACACCTTC	CASSLEKGRVGYTF
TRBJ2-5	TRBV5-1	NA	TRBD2	TGCGCCAGCAGCTTGGGAGCGGGGGGGAAGACCCAGTACTTC	CASSLGAGGKTQYF
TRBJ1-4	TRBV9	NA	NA	TGTGCCAGCAGCGTAGCCGACAGGCTAGGGGAAAAACTGTTTTTT	CASSVADRLGEKLFF
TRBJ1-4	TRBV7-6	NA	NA	TGTGCCAGCAGCTTAACCGGGGTTTCGGTAGGGGAAAAACTGTTTTTT	CASSLTGVSVGEKLFF
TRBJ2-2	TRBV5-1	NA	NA	TGCGCCAGCAGCTCTCAAGACAGTCGAAGCACCGGGGAGCTGTTTTTT	CASSSQDSRSTGELFF